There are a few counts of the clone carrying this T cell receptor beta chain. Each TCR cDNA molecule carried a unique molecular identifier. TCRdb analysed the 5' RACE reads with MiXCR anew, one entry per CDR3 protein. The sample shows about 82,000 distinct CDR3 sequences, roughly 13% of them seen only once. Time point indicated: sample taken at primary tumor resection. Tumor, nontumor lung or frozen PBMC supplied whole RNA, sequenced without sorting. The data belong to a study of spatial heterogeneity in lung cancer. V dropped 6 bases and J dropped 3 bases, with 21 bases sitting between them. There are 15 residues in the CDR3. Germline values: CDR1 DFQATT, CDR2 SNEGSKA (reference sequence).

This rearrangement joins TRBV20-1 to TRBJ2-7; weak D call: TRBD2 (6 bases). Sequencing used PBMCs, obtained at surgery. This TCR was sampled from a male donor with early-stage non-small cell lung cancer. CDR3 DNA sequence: TGCAGTGCCCTCCGATTTGGAGGGGCGGACTACGAGCAGTACTTC. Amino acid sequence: CSALRFGGADYEQYF.